This T cell receptor (beta chain) was sequenced during a study of shared clonotypes between healthy human individuals. Overall study findings and caveats: The sampled material consisted only of blood, and tissue repertoires are likely to differ.

Every donor, a Caucasian adult, lived in Nashville, Tennessee. Using ten immunoSEQ deep assay plates, investigators sequenced unsorted PBMC DNA. Clones were sequenced by immunoSEQ multiplex PCR, and TCRdb holds only the in-frame ones, with some missing. Counted here are about half a million clones, around 79% occurring once; the ten biggest clones make up less than 15%. The CDR3 sequence is 12 residues long. From germline, CDR1 is GTSNPN and CDR2 SVGIG (reference sequence). Comment on this clone: Its antigen is unknown. A read error is likely here: a far larger clone is one base away.

The TCR sequence derives from a woman aged 40 to 55 in good health. Some clones in this sample may be carry-over from other donors' samples. The material sequenced was PBMCs. The chain carries TRBV30 and TRBJ2-3; 7 bases align to TRBD2. This CDR3 reads CARSIGLVGSSF. CDR3 in DNA: TGTGCCCGGAGTATAGGACTAGTAGGTTCTTCTTTT.